This T cell receptor beta chain was found in a study of identical twins. Study results and limitations: For monozygotic twins, models underestimated out-of-frame TCR alpha sharing.

Each cDNA held unique molecular identifiers, and template switching gave it a universal primer site. A single record per CDR3 protein comes from TCRdb applying MiXCR to the 5' RACE reads. The sample holds about 160,000 distinct CDR3 sequences; roughly 3.2% are singletons and the top ten take around 8%. Points on this clonotype: Its antigen is still unknown.

The CDR3 contains 16 residues. With 1 base removed from V and 2 bases from J, the gap between germline ends came to 12 bases. Germline V lookup: CDR1 LGHNA, CDR2 YNFKEQ. The rearrangement links TRBV4-2 to TRBJ1-3, with D unresolved. Sequencing input: memory T cells sorted from blood. The sequence derives from a man aged 18 to 35 in good health. CDR3 sequence: CASSQVRKQAGNTIYF. The DNA for the CDR3 is TGTGCCAGCAGCCAAGTCCGGAAGCAGGCTGGAAACACCATATATTTT.